This T cell receptor (beta chain) was sequenced in a study of T cells after yellow fever vaccination. TCRdb re-called the 5' RACE reads with MiXCR, one entry per CDR3 protein. The data contain just over 300,000 distinct CDR3 sequences, 3.6% of them singletons. Germline V gene sequence: CDR1 LGHNA, CDR2 YSLEER. This CDR3 spans 17 amino acids. The V gene lost 5 bases and the J gene lost 2 bases, with 21 bases spanning the gap. This specimen was PBMCs, taken on the day of the yellow fever booster vaccination. J is TRBJ1-2 and V is TRBV4-3, with TRBD1 as a possible D gene (6 bases). This TCR derives from a man between 18 and 29 years old who received the YFV17D yellow fever vaccine. The CDR3 loop is CASSSGGTQGSNYGYTF. The CDR3 region has the DNA TGCGCCAGCAGCTCCGGGGGGACACAGGGATCCAACTATGGCTACACCTTC.